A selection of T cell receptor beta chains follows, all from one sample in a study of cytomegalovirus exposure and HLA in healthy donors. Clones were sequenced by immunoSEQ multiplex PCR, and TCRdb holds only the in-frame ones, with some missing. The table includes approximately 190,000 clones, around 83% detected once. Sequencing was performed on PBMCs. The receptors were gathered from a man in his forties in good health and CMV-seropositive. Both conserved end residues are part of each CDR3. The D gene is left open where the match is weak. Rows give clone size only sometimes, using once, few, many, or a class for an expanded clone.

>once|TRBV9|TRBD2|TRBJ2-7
TGTGCCAGCAGCGTAGGGACTAGCGGCGCCTACGAGCAGTACTTC
CASSVGTSGAYEQYF
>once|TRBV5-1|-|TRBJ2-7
TGCGCCAGCAGCTCCGAGGGCCGGGGGCAGTACTTC
CASSSEGRGQYF
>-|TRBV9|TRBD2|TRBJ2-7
TGTGCCAGCAGCGTATCGGGGGGGACCTACGAGCAGTACTTC
CASSVSGGTYEQYF
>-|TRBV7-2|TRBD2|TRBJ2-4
TGTGCCAGCAGTCATATAGCGGGAGGGCGCCAAAACATTCAGTACTTC
CASSHIAGGRQNIQYF
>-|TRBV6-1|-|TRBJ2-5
TGTGCCAGCACTAGGCAGAGGGAAGCCGAGACCCAGTACTTC
CASTRQREAETQYF
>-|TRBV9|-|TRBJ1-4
TGTGCCAGCAGCCCAAGGGGGGGGCTGAGGAATGAAAAACTGTTTTTT
CASSPRGGLRNEKLFF
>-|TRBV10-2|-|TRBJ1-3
-
CASILDRGSGNTIYF
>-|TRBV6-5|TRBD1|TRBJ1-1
TGTGCCAGCAGTTCTCCGACAGGGGGCGATTTGGCTGAAGCTTTCTTT
CASSSPTGGDLAEAFF
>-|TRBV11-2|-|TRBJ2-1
TGTGCCAGCACCCTCGGGGGAGCTTACTACAATGAGCAGTTCTTC
CASTLGGAYYNEQFF
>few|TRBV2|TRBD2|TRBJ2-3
TGTGCCAGCAGTGAAGGGGCTAGCGGGAGCCATACGCAGTATTTT
CASSEGASGSHTQYF
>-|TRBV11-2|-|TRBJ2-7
TGTGCCAGCAGCCGGTCGGTGGGGGGGCGCGGGTACGAGCAGTACTTC
CASSRSVGGRGYEQYF
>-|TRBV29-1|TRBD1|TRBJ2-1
TGCAGCGGGACAGGGATCCCCTACAATGAGCAGTTCTTC
CSGTGIPYNEQFF
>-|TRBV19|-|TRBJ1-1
TGTGCCAGTAGTCTCGACAGTTACACTGAAGCTTTCTTT
CASSLDSYTEAFF
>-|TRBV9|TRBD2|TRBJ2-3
TGTGCCAGCAGCGCGGGACTAGCGGGAGGACTTAGCACAGATACGCAGTATTTT
CASSAGLAGGLSTDTQYF
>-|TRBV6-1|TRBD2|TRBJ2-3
TGTGCCAGCAGTTTGCCTAGCGGGGGCACAGATACGCAGTATTTT
CASSLPSGGTDTQYF
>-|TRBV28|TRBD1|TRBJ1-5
TGTGCCAGCTTTGCTCCACCGGGACAGGAGACCAGAAGCAATCAGCCCCAGCATTTT
CASFAPPGQETRSNQPQHF
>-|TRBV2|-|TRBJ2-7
TGTGCCAGCAGTGAATCCCCATTCTCCTACGAGCAGTACTTC
CASSESPFSYEQYF
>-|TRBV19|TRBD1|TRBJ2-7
TGTGCCAGTAGCCCGGGACAGAGCACCTACGAGCAGTACTTC
CASSPGQSTYEQYF
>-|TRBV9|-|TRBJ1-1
TGTGCCAGCAGCGTAGGTGGCAGTTTGAACACTGAAGCTTTCTTT
CASSVGGSLNTEAFF
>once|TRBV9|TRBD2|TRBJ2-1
TGTGCCAGCAGCCCCCAGGCGGGAGGGAGGAATGAGCAGTTCTTC
CASSPQAGGRNEQFF